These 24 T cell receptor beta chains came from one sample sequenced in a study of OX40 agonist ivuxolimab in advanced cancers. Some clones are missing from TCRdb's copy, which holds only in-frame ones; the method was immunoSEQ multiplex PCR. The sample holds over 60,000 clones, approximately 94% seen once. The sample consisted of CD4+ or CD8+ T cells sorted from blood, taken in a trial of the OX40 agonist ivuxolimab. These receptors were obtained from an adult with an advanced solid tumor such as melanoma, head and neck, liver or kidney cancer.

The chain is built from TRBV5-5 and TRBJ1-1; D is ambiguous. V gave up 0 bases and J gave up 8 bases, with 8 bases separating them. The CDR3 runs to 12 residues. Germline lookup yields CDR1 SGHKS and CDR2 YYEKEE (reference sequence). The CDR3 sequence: CASSLGHWEAFF. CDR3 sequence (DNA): TGTGCCAGCAGCTTGGGACATTGGGAAGCTTTCTTT.

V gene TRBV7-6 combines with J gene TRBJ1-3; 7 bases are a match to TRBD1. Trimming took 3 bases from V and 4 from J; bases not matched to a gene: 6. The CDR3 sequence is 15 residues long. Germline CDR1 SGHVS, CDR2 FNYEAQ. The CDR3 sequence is CASSFRDSSGNTIYF. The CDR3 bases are TGTGCCAGCAGCTTCCGGGACAGTTCCGGAAACACCATATATTTT. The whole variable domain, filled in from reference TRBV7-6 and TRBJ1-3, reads GAGVSQSPRYKVTKRGQDVALRCDPISGHVSLYWYRQALGQGPEFLTYFNYEAQQDKSGLPNDRFSAERPEGSISTLTIQRTEQRDSAMYRCASSFRDSSGNTIYFGEGSWLTVV.

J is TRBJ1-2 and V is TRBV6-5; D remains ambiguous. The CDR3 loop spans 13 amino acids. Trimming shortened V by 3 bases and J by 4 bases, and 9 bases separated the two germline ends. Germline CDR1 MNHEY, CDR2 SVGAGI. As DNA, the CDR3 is TGTGCCAGCAGTTATACGGGTACCTATGGCTACACCTTC. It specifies CASSYTGTYGYTF.

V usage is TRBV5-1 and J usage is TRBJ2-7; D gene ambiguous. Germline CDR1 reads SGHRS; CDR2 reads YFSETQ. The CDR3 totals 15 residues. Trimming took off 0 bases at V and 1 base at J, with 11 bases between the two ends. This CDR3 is CASSLGAGFSYEQYF. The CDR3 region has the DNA TGCGCCAGCAGCTTGGGGGCAGGTTTTTCCTACGAGCAGTACTTC.

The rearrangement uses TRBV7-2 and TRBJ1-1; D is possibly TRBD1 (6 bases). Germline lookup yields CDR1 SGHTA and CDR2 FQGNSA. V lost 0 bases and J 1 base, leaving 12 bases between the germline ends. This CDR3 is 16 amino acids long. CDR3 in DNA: TGTGCCAGCAGCTTAGCCCGGGGGGCAAGGAACACTGAAGCTTTCTTT. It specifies CASSLARGARNTEAFF.

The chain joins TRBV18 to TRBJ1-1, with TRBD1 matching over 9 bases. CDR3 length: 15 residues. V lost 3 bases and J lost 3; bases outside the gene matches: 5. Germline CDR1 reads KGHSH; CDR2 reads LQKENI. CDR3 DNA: TGTGCCAGCTCACCTTCAGACAGGGGGTACACTGAAGCTTTCTTT. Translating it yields CASSPSDRGYTEAFF.

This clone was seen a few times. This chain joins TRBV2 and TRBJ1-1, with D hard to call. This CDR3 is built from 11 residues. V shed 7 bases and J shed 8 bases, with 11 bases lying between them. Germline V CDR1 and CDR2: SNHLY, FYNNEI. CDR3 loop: CASIGRMEAFF. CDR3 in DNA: TGTGCCAGCATTGGGAGGATGGAAGCTTTCTTT.

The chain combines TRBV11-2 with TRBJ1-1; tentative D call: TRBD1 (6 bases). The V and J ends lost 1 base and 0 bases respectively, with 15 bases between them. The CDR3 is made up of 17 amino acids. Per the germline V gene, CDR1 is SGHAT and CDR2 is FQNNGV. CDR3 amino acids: CASSLGGGGRVNTEAFF. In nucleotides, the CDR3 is TGTGCCAGCAGCTTAGGAGGGGGGGGCAGGGTGAACACTGAAGCTTTCTTT.

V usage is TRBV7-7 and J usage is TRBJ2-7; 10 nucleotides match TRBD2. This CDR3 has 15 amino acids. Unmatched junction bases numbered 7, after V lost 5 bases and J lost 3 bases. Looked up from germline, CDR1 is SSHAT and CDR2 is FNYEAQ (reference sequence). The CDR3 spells CASSALAGGNYEQYF. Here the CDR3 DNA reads TGTGCCAGCAGCGCCTTAGCGGGGGGCAACTACGAGCAGTACTTC.

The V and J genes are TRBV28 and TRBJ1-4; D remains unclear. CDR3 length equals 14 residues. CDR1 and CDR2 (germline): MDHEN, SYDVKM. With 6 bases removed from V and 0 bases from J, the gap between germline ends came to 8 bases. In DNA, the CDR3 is TGTGCCAGCAGCCTCAGCCCAACTAATGAAAAACTGTTTTTT. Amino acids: CASSLSPTNEKLFF.

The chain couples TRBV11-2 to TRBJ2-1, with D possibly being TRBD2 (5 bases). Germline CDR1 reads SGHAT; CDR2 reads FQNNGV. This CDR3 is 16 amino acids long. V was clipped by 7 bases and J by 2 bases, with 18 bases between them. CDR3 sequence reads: CASNLDYERTYNEQFF. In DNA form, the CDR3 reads TGTGCCAGCAACCTTGACTACGAGCGGACCTACAATGAGCAGTTCTTC. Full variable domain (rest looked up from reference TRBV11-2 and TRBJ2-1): EAGVAQSPRYKIIEKRQSVAFWCNPISGHATLYWYQQILGQGPKLLIQFQNNGVVDDSQLPKDRFSAERLKGVDSTLKIQPAKLEDSAVYLCASNLDYERTYNEQFFGPGTRLTVL.

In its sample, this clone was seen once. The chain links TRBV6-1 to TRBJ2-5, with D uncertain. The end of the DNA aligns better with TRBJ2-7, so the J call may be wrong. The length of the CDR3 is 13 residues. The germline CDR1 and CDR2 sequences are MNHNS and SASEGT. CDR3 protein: CASSLYSGYEQYF. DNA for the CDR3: TGTGCCAGCAGCCTATACTCCGGATACGAGCAGTACTTC.

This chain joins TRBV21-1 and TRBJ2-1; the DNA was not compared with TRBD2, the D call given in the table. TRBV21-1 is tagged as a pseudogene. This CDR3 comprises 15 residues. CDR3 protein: CASSIAGLAGAEQFF. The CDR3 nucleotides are TGTGCCAGCAGCATAGCGGGACTAGCGGGAGCCGAGCAGTTCTTC.

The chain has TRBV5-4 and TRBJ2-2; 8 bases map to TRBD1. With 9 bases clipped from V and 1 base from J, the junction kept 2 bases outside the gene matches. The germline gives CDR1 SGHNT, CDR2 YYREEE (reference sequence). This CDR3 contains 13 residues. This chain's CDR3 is CATGQGNTGELFF. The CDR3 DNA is TGTGCCACCGGACAGGGGAACACCGGGGAGCTGTTTTTT. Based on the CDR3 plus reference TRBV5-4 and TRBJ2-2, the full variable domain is ETGVTQSPTHLIKTRGQQVTLRCSSQSGHNTVSWYQQALGQGPQFIFQYYREEENGRGNFPPRFSGLQFPNYSSELNVNALELDDSALYLCATGQGNTGELFFGEGSRLTVL.

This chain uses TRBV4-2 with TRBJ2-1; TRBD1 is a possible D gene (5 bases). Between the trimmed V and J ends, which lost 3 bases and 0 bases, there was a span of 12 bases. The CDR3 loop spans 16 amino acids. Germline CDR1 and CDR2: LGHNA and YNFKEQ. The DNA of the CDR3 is TGTGCCAGCAGCCACCAAGGCAGGGACTCCTACAATGAGCAGTTCTTC. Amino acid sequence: CASSHQGRDSYNEQFF.

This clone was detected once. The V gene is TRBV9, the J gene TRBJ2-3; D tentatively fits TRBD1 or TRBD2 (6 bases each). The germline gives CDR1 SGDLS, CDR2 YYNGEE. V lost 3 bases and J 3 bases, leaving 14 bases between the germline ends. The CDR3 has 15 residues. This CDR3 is CASSGGGTSTDTQYF. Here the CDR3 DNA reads TGTGCCAGCAGCGGAGGGGGGACATCGACAGATACGCAGTATTTT.

The CDR3 here is CASGGTGPSGSTEAFF. For the CDR3, the DNA is TGTGCCAGTGGGGGGACAGGGCCCTCTGGGAGCACTGAAGCTTTCTTT. The rearrangement links TRBV19 to TRBJ1-1; 9 bases are shared with TRBD1. Germline trimming cut 8 bases from V and 4 bases from J; bases unmatched to any gene: 14. Germline CDR1 reads LNHDA; CDR2 reads SQIVND (reference sequence). The CDR3 has 16 amino acids.

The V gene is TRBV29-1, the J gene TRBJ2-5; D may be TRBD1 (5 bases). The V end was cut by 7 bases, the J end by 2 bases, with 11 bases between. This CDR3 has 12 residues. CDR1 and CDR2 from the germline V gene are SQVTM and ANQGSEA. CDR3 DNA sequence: TGCAGCGCCGACAGTGAACAAGAGACCCAGTACTTC. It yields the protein CSADSEQETQYF.

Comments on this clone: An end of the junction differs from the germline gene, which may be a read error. The CDR3 region has the DNA TGTGCCAGCAGCTTCTCCGGGACCGAGAATTTC. Amino acid sequence: CASSFSGTENF. The rearrangement uses TRBV7-2 and TRBJ2-7; D may correspond to TRBD1 or TRBD2 (5 bases each). The CDR3 consists of 11 residues. CDR1 SGHTA and CDR2 FQGNSA come from the germline V gene.

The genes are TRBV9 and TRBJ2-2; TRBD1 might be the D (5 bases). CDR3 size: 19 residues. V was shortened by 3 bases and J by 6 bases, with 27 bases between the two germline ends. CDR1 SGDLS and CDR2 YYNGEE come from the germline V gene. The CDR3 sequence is CASSGVDSPRTPGPGELFF. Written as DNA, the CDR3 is TGTGCCAGCAGCGGGGTTGACAGCCCCAGAACACCGGGCCCCGGGGAGCTGTTTTTT.

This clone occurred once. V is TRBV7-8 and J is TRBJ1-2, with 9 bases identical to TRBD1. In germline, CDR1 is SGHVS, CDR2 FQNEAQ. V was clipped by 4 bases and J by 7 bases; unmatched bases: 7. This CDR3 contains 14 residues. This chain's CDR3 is CASSSRTGEGGYTF. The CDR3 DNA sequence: TGTGCCAGCAGCTCTCGGACAGGGGAAGGTGGCTACACCTTC.

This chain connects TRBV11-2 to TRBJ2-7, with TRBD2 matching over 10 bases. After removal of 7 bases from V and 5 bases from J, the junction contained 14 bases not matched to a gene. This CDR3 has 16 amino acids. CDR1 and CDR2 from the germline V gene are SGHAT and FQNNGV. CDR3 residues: CASTRPAGLAIHEQYF. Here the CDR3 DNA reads TGTGCCAGCACCCGTCCGGCGGGACTAGCGATCCACGAGCAGTACTTC.

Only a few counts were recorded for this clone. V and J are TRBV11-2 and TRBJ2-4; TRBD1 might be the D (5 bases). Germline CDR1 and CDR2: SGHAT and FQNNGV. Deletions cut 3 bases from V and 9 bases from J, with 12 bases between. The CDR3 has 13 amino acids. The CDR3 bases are TGTGCCAGCAGCTTCGACAGCCACGGCATTCAGTACTTC. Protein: CASSFDSHGIQYF.

The DNA of the CDR3 is TGTGCCAGCAGTTTTTTGCGAGCGGGAGCTTACAATGAGCAGTTCTTC. Protein sequence: CASSFLRAGAYNEQFF. J is TRBJ2-1 and V is TRBV28; 8 nucleotides agree with TRBD2. The V gene end was trimmed by 3 bases and the J gene end by 4 bases; junction bases not matched to a gene: 8. The germline V gene has CDR1 MDHEN and CDR2 SYDVKM. The CDR3 is made up of 16 amino acids.